This T cell receptor (beta chain) is drawn from a study of Tregs in tolerant kidney transplant recipients. The nonmyeloablative bone marrow transplants came from related graft donors, with transient mixed chimerism. The germline V gene has CDR1 MNHEY and CDR2 SVGEGT. This CDR3 is 13 amino acids long. V was pared by 6 bases and J by 4 bases, with 12 bases between. Data came from immunoSEQ multiplex PCR; TCRdb stores just in-frame clones and leaves some out. The table lists 25,000 to 35,000 clones. Study conclusions and caveats: Expanding Tregs on activated donor B cells appeared to best identify donor-specific TCRbeta clones.

Comments on this clone: What it binds is not known. The read gets to within 3 residues of the CDR3 end, and the germline J gene fills in the rest.

The source was CD4+ T cells from blood (PBMCs), collected 24 months after the transplant. The clonotype was recovered from a human patient who received a combined kidney and bone marrow transplant. A share of the T cells may be of graft donor origin. The J gene is TRBJ2-5, the V gene TRBV6-2 or TRBV6-3; a weak D match, TRBD1 (6 bases). The CDR3 region is CASRLWTAETQYF. CDR3 DNA (partial): TGTGCCAGCAGATTATGGACAGCAGAGACC.